This T cell receptor beta chain was observed in a study of ipilimumab plus nivolumab after autologous stem cell transplantation. Study summary: Patients received a median of about five ipilimumab and about 8 nivolumab doses. The DLBCL cohort had primary refractory and relapsed disease, with 18-month progression-free survival of about 86% and 29%.

Starting 14 to 28 days after autologous transplant, ipilimumab 1 mg/kg was given. Sequenced by immunoSEQ multiplex PCR; TCRdb stores in-frame clones only, minus some. The sample lists 20,000 to 30,000 clones; 86% were seen once. Sequencing was performed on PBMCs, taken in a trial of ipilimumab plus nivolumab as post-transplant consolidation. The clonotype originates from a male donor with diffuse large B-cell lymphoma.

CDR3 bases: TGTGCCAGCAGCTTAGATTTGACAGTAGCTTCACCCCTCCACTTT. This encodes CASSLDLTVASPLHF. J is TRBJ1-6 and V is TRBV7-6; D is perhaps TRBD1 (5 bases). Germline V lookup: CDR1 SGHVS, CDR2 FNYEAQ. The CDR3 is made up of 15 amino acids. Between the trimmed V and J ends, which lost 1 base and 9 bases, there was a span of 13 bases.